This TCR beta chain was captured in a study of blood T cell repertoires in COVID-19 (TCRdb year 2020). For the wider study: Samples covering the acute and convalescent phases of COVID-19 were provided by collaborators in the United States, Italy and Spain. The prospective study material was composed of cDNA or gDNA derived from T cells, B-cell-depleted T cells, or PBMCs. Subjects who had been exposed to COVID-19, were actively infected with it, or had recovered from it provided the deeply sampled blood TCRbeta repertoires that made up the dataset. The repertoires were released in a freely available public database intended as a resource for research on the immune response to SARS-CoV-2. Samples came from the ongoing ImmuneRACE study (first 160 participants) plus 1,254 subjects from 6 global collaborators. The sample metadata nearly always contained a de-identified subject ID, COVID-19 status, age in years and sex. Where available, HLA class I and class II types were obtained from metadata supplied by the sample provider rather than from assay-based typing. General study outcomes and caveats: How much clinical and demographic metadata was included differed by source and by participant, and the metadata was provided uncurated.

Collaborating institutions collected whole blood in K2EDTA tubes following their own protocols. Collaborator samples were shipped for TCRbeta analysis as frozen whole blood, isolated PBMCs, or DNA extracted from either sample type. TCRbeta CDR3 regions were amplified from genomic DNA by means of the immunoSEQ Assay, a bias-controlled multiplex PCR. Concerning the study's data processing: The number of nucleated cells in each sample was estimated by amplification of reference gene primers within the assay. To quantify the absolute abundance of each unique TCRbeta CDR3 rearrangement, sequence reads were collapsed and filtered. Productive Simpson clonality was computed per sample as the square root of Simpson's diversity index over productive rearrangements. What TCRdb holds here is the immuneACCESS table cut down to in-frame rearrangements. Part of the clones is not present; checked against another copy, under half of the missing clones reflect an unresolved V gene, and the others are unexplained. That table supplies the V and J calls and clone size; D and trimming were determined from the DNA. For this sample there are about 220,000 clones; roughly 85% appear just once. About 3.9% of the sample is held by the ten biggest clonotypes.

Trimmed from V: 3 bases; trimmed from J: 5 bases; junction bases lacking a gene match: 3. From a lookup of the germline V gene, CDR1 and CDR2 are KGHSH and LQKENI. Spanning cysteine to phenylalanine, the CDR3 consists of 14 amino acids. Of the read, only the CDR3 DNA is kept; its 42 bases are in frame from base 1. Details on this clone: Its antigen is unknown. Base qualities are missing; no much larger clone stands one base away.

The chain joins TRBV18 to TRBJ1-2; TRBD1 matches 10 bases in the middle. Material for sequencing was peripheral blood. This sequence was found in a woman of 80 years or more with acute or convalescent COVID-19. The nucleotide sequence is TGTGCCAGCTCACCGCGGGACAGGGGATATGGCTACACCTTC. Its protein product is CASSPRDRGYGYTF.